The rows below give T cell receptor beta chains drawn from one sample of a study. TCRdb re-called the 5' RACE reads through MiXCR, storing one row per CDR3 protein. In the table there are 35,000 to 50,000 distinct CDR3 sequences, about 32% of which are singletons. The sequenced material came from tumor-infiltrating memory CD4+ T cells sorted from the breast tumor. The receptors stem from a female donor with breast cancer. Both conserved end residues are part of each CDR3. D genes are given only for firm matches. Clone size, where shown, is once, few, many, or a class for clones that have expanded.

j_call	clone_size	d_call	v_call	cdr3_aa	cdr3_nt
TRBJ1-3	few	.	TRBV29-1	CSVTDRGNTIYF	TGCAGCGTTACCGACAGGGGAAACACCATATATTTT
TRBJ2-5	few	.	TRBV12-3/TRBV12-4	CASSPTRFGYQETQYF	TGTGCCAGCAGTCCCACACGGTTTGGGTACCAAGAGACCCAGTACTTC
TRBJ1-5	.	.	TRBV6-5	CASSGTAQRPQHF	TGTGCCAGCAGCGGGACCGCCCAACGGCCCCAGCATTTT
TRBJ1-5	.	TRBD1	TRBV20-1	CSAVRTGDQPQHF	TGCAGTGCTGTGAGGACAGGGGATCAGCCCCAGCATTTT
TRBJ2-7	.	TRBD1	TRBV3-1	CASSPRRQGTYEQYF	TGTGCCAGCAGCCCCCGACGACAGGGAACCTACGAGCAGTACTTC
TRBJ2-4	.	.	TRBV24-1	CVTSDPAGPKNIQYF	TGTGTCACCAGTGATCCGGCCGGGCCCAAAAACATTCAGTACTTC
TRBJ2-3	once	.	TRBV15	CATSREHFTDTQYF	TGTGCCACCAGCAGAGAACATTTCACAGATACGCAGTATTTT
TRBJ2-7	many	.	TRBV20-1	CSARDYYEQYF	TGCAGTGCTAGAGATTACTACGAGCAGTACTTC
TRBJ2-3	few	TRBD2	TRBV7-2	CASSPTPLSGSRGTDTQYF	TGTGCCAGCAGCCCCACCCCCCTTAGCGGGAGCAGGGGCACAGATACGCAGTATTTT
TRBJ2-1	few	TRBD1	TRBV4-2	CASSQDYRGSSEQFF	TGTGCCAGCAGCCAAGATTACAGGGGAAGTAGTGAGCAGTTCTTC
TRBJ2-5	few	TRBD2	TRBV6-5	CASSRGGRETQYF	TGTGCCAGCAGCCGGGGGGGCCGGGAGACCCAGTACTTC
TRBJ2-3	.	TRBD2	TRBV20-1	CSAGTSGGGTDTQYF	TGCAGTGCTGGGACTAGCGGGGGAGGCACAGATACGCAGTATTTT
TRBJ2-7	few	.	TRBV7-2	CASSLPGPEQYF	TGTGCCAGCAGCTTACCGGGGCCCGAGCAGTACTTC
TRBJ2-7	.	.	TRBV6-5	CASSYSRVAYEQYF	TGTGCCAGCAGTTACTCAAGGGTGGCCTACGAGCAGTACTTC
TRBJ2-7	.	.	TRBV28	CASSLASLGSYEQYF	TGTGCCAGCAGCTTAGCGTCCCTCGGCTCCTACGAGCAGTACTTC
TRBJ2-7	.	TRBD2	TRBV5-1	CASSLLLAGTTYEQYF	TGCGCCAGCAGCTTGCTACTAGCGGGGACCACCTACGAGCAGTACTTC
TRBJ2-1	few	TRBD2	TRBV5-4	CASSLSHYSSGRAGNEQFF	TGTGCCAGCAGCTTGTCTCACTATTCTAGCGGGAGGGCCGGGAATGAGCAGTTCTTC
TRBJ2-2	.	TRBD1	TRBV14	CASGTGGNTGELFF	TGTGCCAGCGGGACAGGTGGTAACACCGGGGAGCTGTTTTTT
TRBJ2-7	.	.	TRBV7-2	CASSLSGDTYEQYF	TGTGCCAGCAGCTTATCTGGGGACACCTACGAGCAGTACTTC
TRBJ1-2	.	.	TRBV28	CASSLWEPFYTF	TGTGCCAGCAGTTTATGGGAACCTTTCTACACCTTC
TRBJ1-3	.	.	TRBV4-2	CASSRGRVTRGNTIYF	TGCGCCAGCAGCCGAGGCAGGGTGACCAGGGGAAACACCATATATTTT
TRBJ1-6	.	.	TRBV6-5	CASSPRRNSPLHF	TGTGCCAGCAGCCCTAGGAGGAATTCACCCCTCCACTTT
TRBJ2-5	.	.	TRBV7-9	CASSLGRETQYF	TGTGCCAGCAGCTTGGGTCGGGAGACCCAGTACTTC
TRBJ2-1	.	TRBD1	TRBV12-3/TRBV12-4	CASSPPGTGSYNEQFF	TGTGCCAGCAGTCCCCCCGGGACAGGTAGTTACAATGAGCAGTTCTTC
TRBJ1-1	.	.	TRBV6-1	CATSEANRVNTEAFF	TGTGCCACCAGTGAAGCAAACAGGGTCAACACTGAAGCTTTCTTT
TRBJ2-2	.	.	TRBV19	CASSIDPGIGTGELFF	TGTGCCAGTAGTATAGATCCAGGGATAGGGACCGGGGAGCTGTTTTTT
TRBJ1-2	many	.	TRBV7-9	CASSLAGSLVYGYTF	TGTGCCAGCAGCTTAGCGGGATCCTTGGTTTATGGCTACACCTTC
TRBJ2-1	few	.	TRBV7-9	CASSSEKPGRTYNEQFF	TGTGCCAGCAGCTCAGAGAAACCGGGACGCACCTACAATGAGCAGTTCTTC
TRBJ1-2	.	TRBD1	TRBV7-9	CASGPHRGHYGYTF	TGTGCCAGCGGACCACACAGGGGGCACTATGGCTACACCTTC
TRBJ2-6	few	.	TRBV5-1	CASSLVQGAGANVLTF	TGCGCCAGCAGCTTGGTACAGGGTGCTGGGGCCAACGTCCTGACTTTC
TRBJ2-5	.	.	TRBV6-2/TRBV6-3	CASSRDYTMGETQYF	TGTGCCAGCAGCCGCGACTACACGATGGGGGAGACCCAGTACTTC
TRBJ1-1	few	.	TRBV6-1	CATLGLYEAFF	TGTGCCACCCTAGGACTGTATGAAGCTTTCTTT
TRBJ2-7	.	TRBD1	TRBV2	CAIPDRGEQYF	TGTGCCATCCCGGACAGGGGCGAGCAGTACTTC
TRBJ2-1	few	.	TRBV5-1	CASSLVEVLRDEQFF	TGCGCCAGCAGCTTGGTTGAGGTTCTTCGGGATGAGCAGTTCTTC
TRBJ1-5	.	.	TRBV6-5	CASSYHGPNQPQHF	TGTGCCAGCAGTTACCACGGACCTAATCAGCCCCAGCATTTT
TRBJ1-1	.	.	TRBV2	CASTRGEGTEAFF	TGTGCCAGCACCAGGGGAGAGGGGACTGAAGCTTTCTTT
TRBJ1-5	many	.	TRBV28	CASRGRVNQPQHF	TGTGCCAGCAGAGGACGGGTCAATCAGCCCCAGCATTTT
TRBJ2-3	many	.	TRBV29-1	CSASPFATDTQYF	TGCAGCGCCAGCCCCTTCGCCACAGATACGCAGTATTTT
TRBJ2-3	few	TRBD2	TRBV12-3/TRBV12-4	CASSLYGGATDTQYF	TGTGCCAGCAGTTTGTACGGGGGGGCCACAGATACGCAGTATTTT
TRBJ1-6	many	TRBD1	TRBV4-3	CASSQDQGTGLNSPLHF	TGCGCCAGCAGCCAAGATCAAGGGACAGGGCTGAATTCACCCCTCCACTTT
TRBJ2-7	many	TRBD2	TRBV20-1	CSARDWTSETYEQYF	TGCAGTGCTAGGGATTGGACTAGCGAGACCTACGAGCAGTACTTC